A selection of T cell receptor beta chains follows, all from one sample in a study of CD8 T cells in Susac syndrome. TCRdb called the immunoSEQ multiplex PCR reads again in MiXCR, with one record for every CDR3 protein. The sample has around 160,000 distinct CDR3 sequences, about 95% seen once; the top ten hold around 0.14%. The sample comprised CD4+ T cells from PBMCs. The receptors were sampled from a human donor in good health. CDR3s include the opening cysteine and the closing phenylalanine or tryptophan. D genes are given only for firm matches.

V gene: TRBV5-1
J gene: TRBJ2-7
D gene: TRBD1
CDR3 protein: CASSLVDRVLYEQYF

V gene: TRBV29-1
J gene: TRBJ1-3
D gene: NA
CDR3 protein: CSVEDTGFGNTIYF

V gene: TRBV24-1
J gene: TRBJ2-3
D gene: NA
CDR3 protein: CATSDAKRGSTDTQYF

V gene: TRBV20-1
J gene: TRBJ2-7
D gene: NA
CDR3 protein: CSAKQGGGYEQYF

V gene: TRBV25-1
J gene: TRBJ2-1
D gene: TRBD2
CDR3 protein: CASSESSSGGTEQFF

V gene: TRBV20-1
J gene: TRBJ1-4
D gene: NA
CDR3 protein: CSALGSNEKLFF

V gene: TRBV15
J gene: TRBJ1-5
D gene: NA
CDR3 protein: CATSRPPLGNQPQHF

V gene: TRBV4-3
J gene: TRBJ2-1
D gene: NA
CDR3 protein: CASSYQGGGYNEQFF

V gene: TRBV30
J gene: TRBJ1-5
D gene: NA
CDR3 protein: CAWSWDTNQPQHF

V gene: TRBV3-1
J gene: TRBJ2-7
D gene: NA
CDR3 protein: CASSQDGGGYEQYF

V gene: TRBV15
J gene: TRBJ2-1
D gene: TRBD1
CDR3 protein: CATSLPGQGGNEQFF

V gene: TRBV20-1
J gene: TRBJ1-2
D gene: TRBD1
CDR3 protein: CSAPRQGEVYGYTF

V gene: TRBV20-1
J gene: TRBJ2-7
D gene: TRBD1
CDR3 protein: CSASTGDEQYF

V gene: TRBV12-3/TRBV12-4
J gene: TRBJ2-1
D gene: TRBD1
CDR3 protein: CASSFEGQGDNEQFF

V gene: TRBV6-6
J gene: TRBJ1-1
D gene: NA
CDR3 protein: CASTTMGAPEAFF

V gene: TRBV30
J gene: TRBJ2-3
D gene: NA
CDR3 protein: CAWKQDTSTDTQYF

V gene: TRBV7-9
J gene: TRBJ2-1
D gene: NA
CDR3 protein: CASSFPLANNEQFF

V gene: TRBV29-1
J gene: TRBJ2-3
D gene: TRBD1
CDR3 protein: CSVVGTGPADTQYF

V gene: TRBV2
J gene: TRBJ2-2
D gene: NA
CDR3 protein: CASWRTRGTGELFF

V gene: TRBV3-1
J gene: TRBJ1-2
D gene: TRBD1
CDR3 protein: CASSRRGDSGYTF

V gene: TRBV12-3/TRBV12-4
J gene: TRBJ1-4
D gene: TRBD1
CDR3 protein: CASSLGQGNEKLFF

V gene: TRBV6-5
J gene: TRBJ2-7
D gene: NA
CDR3 protein: CASGSGVTYEQYF

V gene: TRBV29-1
J gene: TRBJ1-2
D gene: NA
CDR3 protein: CSVDGDGYTF

V gene: TRBV20-1
J gene: TRBJ1-2
D gene: NA
CDR3 protein: CSASPASWGYTF

V gene: TRBV20-1
J gene: TRBJ1-1
D gene: TRBD1
CDR3 protein: CSARTGFLNTEAFF

V gene: TRBV6-6
J gene: TRBJ1-6
D gene: TRBD1
CDR3 protein: CASSRDRVYSPLHF

V gene: TRBV20-1
J gene: TRBJ2-3
D gene: NA
CDR3 protein: CSALGDSVWYF

V gene: TRBV6-5
J gene: TRBJ2-7
D gene: NA
CDR3 protein: CASSHPGAYEQYF

V gene: TRBV12-3/TRBV12-4
J gene: TRBJ2-2
D gene: TRBD2
CDR3 protein: CASSLRGGTGELFF

V gene: TRBV3-1
J gene: TRBJ2-1
D gene: TRBD2
CDR3 protein: CASSQRGAYNEQFF

V gene: TRBV29-1
J gene: TRBJ2-2
D gene: NA
CDR3 protein: CSVVGVGNTGELFF

V gene: TRBV18
J gene: TRBJ2-1
D gene: TRBD1
CDR3 protein: CASTSTGAGLNEQFF